This T cell receptor beta chain was sequenced during a study of Ad26.COV2.S vaccination and SARS-CoV-2 variants. The wider study: In the study, Ad26.COV2.S was injected intramuscularly once, or twice 56 days apart. General study findings and limits: Whether participants received vaccine or placebo, their non-spike TCR breadth was similar. The breadth of spike-specific CD8+ and CD4+ T cell responses after vaccination was reportedly substantial.

The CDR3 contains 14 residues. Germline values: CDR1 MNHEY, CDR2 SVGEGT. With V trimmed by 6 bases and J by 3 bases, 3 bases remained unmatched. Assay used: immunoSEQ multiplex PCR; TCRdb lists only in-frame clones, some missing. The table lists about 440,000 clones, 80% to 95% of them singletons. As to treatment: 15 to 20 received Ad26.COV2.S at low or high dose, single or two shots; roughly five received placebo; per-sample allocation not given. Sampling was done on day 63 after the first vaccine or placebo injection. This clone was seen once. Its cognate antigen is unknown. This TCR derives from a person between 18 and 59 years old who received the Ad26.COV2.S COVID-19 vaccine or a placebo. The chain joins TRBV6-2 or TRBV6-3 to TRBJ1-1; 11 bases match TRBD1. This sample comprised peripheral blood, obtained in a trial of Ad26.COV2.S vaccine versus placebo. CDR3: CASSRDRGYTEAFF. CDR3 bases: TGTGCCAGCAGCAGGGACAGGGGGTACACTGAAGCTTTCTTT.